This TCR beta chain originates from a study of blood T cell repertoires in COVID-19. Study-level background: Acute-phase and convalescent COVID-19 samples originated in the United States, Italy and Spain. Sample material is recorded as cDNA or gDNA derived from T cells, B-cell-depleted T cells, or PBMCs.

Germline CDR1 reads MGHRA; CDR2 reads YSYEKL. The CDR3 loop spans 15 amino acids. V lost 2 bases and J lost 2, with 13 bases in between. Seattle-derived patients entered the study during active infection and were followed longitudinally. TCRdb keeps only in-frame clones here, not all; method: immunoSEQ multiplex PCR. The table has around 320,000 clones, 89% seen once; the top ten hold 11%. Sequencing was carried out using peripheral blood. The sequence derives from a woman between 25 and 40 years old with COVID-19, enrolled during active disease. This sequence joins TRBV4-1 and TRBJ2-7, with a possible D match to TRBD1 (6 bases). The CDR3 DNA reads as TGCGCCAGCAGCCAATTGCAGGGGTCCGCCTACGAGCAGTACTTC. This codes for CASSQLQGSAYEQYF.